The subject of this entry is one T cell receptor beta chain. Antigen specificity is unknown. This clone may be a read error of a much larger clone one base away. Germline V lookup: CDR1 LGHDT, CDR2 YNNKEL (reference sequence). The CDR3 totals 16 residues. Breast cancer patients provided tissue from their axillary draining lymph nodes. This record belongs to a study of breast tumors, draining lymph nodes, adjacent tissues. The study's findings and limits: Data fit most tumor T cells coming from lymph node, expanding in tumor. Compared with lymph nodes, tumors were less diverse; compared with nontumor tissue, more. Compared with basal-like, luminal-like tumors shared significantly more repertoire with nontumor tissue. The lymph node origin of tumor T cells was framed as consistent with a hypothesis, not demonstrated.

One entry per CDR3 protein results from TCRdb running MiXCR on the multiplex PCR reads. This table holds around 130,000 distinct CDR3 sequences, about 31% found once. The V call is TRBV3-1, the J call TRBJ1-1; 7 bases fit TRBD1. This TCR derives from a female donor with breast cancer. Some clones in this sample may be carry-over from other donors' samples. What was sequenced was axillary lymph node tissue. The CDR3 region has the DNA TGTGCCAGCAGCCTTAAGACAGGGTCTGGGAACGCTGAAGCTTTCTTT. Translation gives CASSLKTGSGNAEAFF.